This TCR beta chain appears in the sequencing data of a study of blood T cell repertoires in COVID-19. Study-level background: PBMCs, B-cell-depleted T cells, or T cells were the source of the cDNA or gDNA that made up the material.

J was trimmed by 3 bases and V by 4 bases; bases with no gene match: 8. The CDR3 contains 15 residues. CDR1 SQVTM and CDR2 ANQGSEA come from the germline V gene. Some clones are missing from TCRdb's copy, which holds only in-frame ones; the method was immunoSEQ multiplex PCR. Among a few hundred thousand clones listed, less than 95% were seen once. Recovery among Cohort 3 donors was established by two negative PCRs, clearance, or symptom resolution. The TCR originated in a man aged 18 to 29 who had recovered from COVID-19. This chain connects TRBV29-1 to TRBJ1-3; TRBD1 agrees at 8 bases. The specimen sequenced was PBMCs or T cells enriched from blood (not recorded which). Written as DNA, the CDR3 is TGCAGCGTTGTGTTGCAGGGGGCGCTTGGAAACACCATATATTTT. Its protein product is CSVVLQGALGNTIYF.